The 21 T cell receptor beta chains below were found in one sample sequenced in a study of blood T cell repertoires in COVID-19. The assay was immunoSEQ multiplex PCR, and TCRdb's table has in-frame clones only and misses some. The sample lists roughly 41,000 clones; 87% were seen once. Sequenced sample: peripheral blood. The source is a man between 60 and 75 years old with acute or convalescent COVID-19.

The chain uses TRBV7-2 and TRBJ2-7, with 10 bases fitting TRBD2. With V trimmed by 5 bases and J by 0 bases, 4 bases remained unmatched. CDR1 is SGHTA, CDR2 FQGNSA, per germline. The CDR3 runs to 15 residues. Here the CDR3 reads CASSISGGISYEQYF. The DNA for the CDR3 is TGTGCCAGCAGCATTAGCGGGGGGATCTCCTACGAGCAGTACTTC.

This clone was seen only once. The CDR3 is CASSSSSGNTIYF. For the CDR3, the DNA is TGTGCCAGCAGTTCCTCGTCTGGAAACACCATATATTTT. The chain joins TRBV12-3 or TRBV12-4 to TRBJ1-3; D ambiguous. The CDR3 contains 13 residues. Trimming left V 4 bases short and J 1 base short, with 5 bases between.

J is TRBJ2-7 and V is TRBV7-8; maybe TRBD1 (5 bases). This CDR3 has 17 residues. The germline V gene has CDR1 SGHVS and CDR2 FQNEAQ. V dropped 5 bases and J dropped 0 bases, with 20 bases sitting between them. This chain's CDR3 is CASSPYPQGHYSYEQYF. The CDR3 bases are TGTGCCAGCAGCCCTTATCCCCAGGGCCATTACTCCTACGAGCAGTACTTC.

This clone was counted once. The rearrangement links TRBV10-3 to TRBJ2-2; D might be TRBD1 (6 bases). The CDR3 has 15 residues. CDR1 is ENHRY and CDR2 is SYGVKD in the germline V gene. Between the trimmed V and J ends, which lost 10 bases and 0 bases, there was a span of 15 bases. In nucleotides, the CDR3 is TGTGCCACCTTCCGAGGGGACACGAACACCGGGGAGCTGTTTTTT. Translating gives CATFRGDTNTGELFF.

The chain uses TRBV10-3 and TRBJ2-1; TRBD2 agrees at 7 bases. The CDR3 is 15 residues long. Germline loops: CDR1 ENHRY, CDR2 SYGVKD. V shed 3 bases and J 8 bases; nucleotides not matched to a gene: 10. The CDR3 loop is CAISDPAGKRYEQFF. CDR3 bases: TGTGCCATCAGTGACCCAGCGGGGAAGAGGTATGAGCAGTTCTTC.

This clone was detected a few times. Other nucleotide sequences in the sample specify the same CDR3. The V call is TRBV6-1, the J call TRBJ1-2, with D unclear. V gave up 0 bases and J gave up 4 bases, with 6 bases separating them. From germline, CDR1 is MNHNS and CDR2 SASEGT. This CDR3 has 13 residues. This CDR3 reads CASSEARPYGYTF. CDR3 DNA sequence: TGTGCCAGCAGTGAAGCGAGGCCCTATGGCTACACCTTC.

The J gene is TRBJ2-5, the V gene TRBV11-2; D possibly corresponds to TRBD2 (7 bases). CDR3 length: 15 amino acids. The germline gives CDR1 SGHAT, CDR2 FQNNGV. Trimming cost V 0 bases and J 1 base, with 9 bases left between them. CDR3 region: CASSLDGGRQETQYF. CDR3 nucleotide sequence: TGTGCCAGCAGCTTAGACGGGGGGCGCCAAGAGACCCAGTACTTC.

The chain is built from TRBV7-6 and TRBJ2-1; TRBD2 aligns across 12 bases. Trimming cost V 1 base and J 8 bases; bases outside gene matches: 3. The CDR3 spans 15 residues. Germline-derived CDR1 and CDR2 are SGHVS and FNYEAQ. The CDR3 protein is CASSLVPSGGDEQFF. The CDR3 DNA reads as TGTGCCAGCAGCTTAGTGCCTAGCGGGGGGGATGAGCAGTTCTTC.

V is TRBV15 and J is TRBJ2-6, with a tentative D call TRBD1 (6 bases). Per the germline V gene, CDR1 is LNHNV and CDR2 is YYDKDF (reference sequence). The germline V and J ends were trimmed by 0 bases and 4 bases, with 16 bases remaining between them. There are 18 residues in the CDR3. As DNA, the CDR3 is TGTGCCACCAGCAGAGATTGGGGGCTCACGGAAGGGGCCAACGTCCTGACTTTC. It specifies CATSRDWGLTEGANVLTF.

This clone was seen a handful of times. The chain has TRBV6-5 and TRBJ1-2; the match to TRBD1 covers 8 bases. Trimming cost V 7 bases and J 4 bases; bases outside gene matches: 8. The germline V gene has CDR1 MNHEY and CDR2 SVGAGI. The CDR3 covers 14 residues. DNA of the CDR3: TGTGCCAGCACTAGGCCAGGGGGCCTCTATGGCTACACCTTC. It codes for CASTRPGGLYGYTF.

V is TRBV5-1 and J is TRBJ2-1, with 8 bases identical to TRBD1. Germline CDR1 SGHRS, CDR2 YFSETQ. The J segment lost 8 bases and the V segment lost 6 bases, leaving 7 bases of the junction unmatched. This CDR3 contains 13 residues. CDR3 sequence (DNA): TGCGCCAGCACCATTCAGGGGGCCGATGAGCAGTTCTTC. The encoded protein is CASTIQGADEQFF.

The CDR3 spells CASSLDTGGSSPLHF. The CDR3 region has the DNA TGTGCCAGCAGCTTAGATACGGGGGGCTCTTCACCCCTCCACTTT. V gene TRBV7-9 combines with J gene TRBJ1-6, with D possibly being TRBD1 (6 bases). V lost 1 base, J lost 9 bases, and 13 bases lay in between. There are 15 residues in the CDR3. The V gene's germline CDR1 is SEHNR and CDR2 FQNEAQ (reference sequence).

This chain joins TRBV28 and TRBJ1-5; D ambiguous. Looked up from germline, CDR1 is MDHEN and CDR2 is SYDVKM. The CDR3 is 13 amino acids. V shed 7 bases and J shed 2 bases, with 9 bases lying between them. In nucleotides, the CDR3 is TGTGCCAGCATCAGATATGGCAATCAGCCCCAGCATTTT. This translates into CASIRYGNQPQHF.

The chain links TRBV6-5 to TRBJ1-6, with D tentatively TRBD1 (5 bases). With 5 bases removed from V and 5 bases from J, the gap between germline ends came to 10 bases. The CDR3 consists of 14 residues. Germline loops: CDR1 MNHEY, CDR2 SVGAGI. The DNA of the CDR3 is TGTGCCAGCAGTCAGGGTCACAATAATTCACCCCTCCACTTT. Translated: CASSQGHNNSPLHF.

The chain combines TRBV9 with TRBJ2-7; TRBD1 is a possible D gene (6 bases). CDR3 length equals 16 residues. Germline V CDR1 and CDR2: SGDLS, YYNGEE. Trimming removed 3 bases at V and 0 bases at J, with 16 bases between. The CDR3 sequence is CASSAQTGISSYEQYF. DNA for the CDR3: TGTGCCAGCAGCGCCCAGACAGGTATTAGCTCCTACGAGCAGTACTTC.

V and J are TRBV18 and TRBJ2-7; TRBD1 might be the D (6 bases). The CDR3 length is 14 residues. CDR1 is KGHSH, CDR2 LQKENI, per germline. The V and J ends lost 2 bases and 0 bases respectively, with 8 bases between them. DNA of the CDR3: TGTGCCAGCTCACCAACAGGGAGCTCCTACGAGCAGTACTTC. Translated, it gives CASSPTGSSYEQYF.

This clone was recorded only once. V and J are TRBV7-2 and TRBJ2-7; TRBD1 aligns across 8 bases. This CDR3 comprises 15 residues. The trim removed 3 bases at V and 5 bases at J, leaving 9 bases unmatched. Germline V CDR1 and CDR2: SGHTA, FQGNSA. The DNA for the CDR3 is TGTGCCAGCAGCTTCGGGACAGGTGGATCGAACGAGCAGTACTTC. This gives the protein CASSFGTGGSNEQYF.

The DNA for the CDR3 is TGTGCCAGCAGCCAAGGGACAGGGGTCGGCTACACCTTC. Residues: CASSQGTGVGYTF. The chain couples TRBV11-3 to TRBJ1-2, with 10 bases that match TRBD1. Per the germline V gene, CDR1 is SGHNT and CDR2 is YENEEA. There are 13 residues in the CDR3. The ends lost 5 bases at V and 8 bases at J; junction bases unmatched: 5.

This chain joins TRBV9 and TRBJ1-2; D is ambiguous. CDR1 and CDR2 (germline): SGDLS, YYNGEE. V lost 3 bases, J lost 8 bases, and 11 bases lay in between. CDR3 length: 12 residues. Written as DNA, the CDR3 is TGTGCCAGCAGCGCCGGGATTTGGGGCTACACCTTC. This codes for CASSAGIWGYTF.

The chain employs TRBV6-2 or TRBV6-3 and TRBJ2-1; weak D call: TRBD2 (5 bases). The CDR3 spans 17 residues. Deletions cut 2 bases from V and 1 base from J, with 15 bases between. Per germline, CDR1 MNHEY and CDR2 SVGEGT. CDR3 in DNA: TGTGCCAGCAGTTACCGAGGACGGGATGTGTCCTACAATGAGCAGTTCTTC. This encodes CASSYRGRDVSYNEQFF.

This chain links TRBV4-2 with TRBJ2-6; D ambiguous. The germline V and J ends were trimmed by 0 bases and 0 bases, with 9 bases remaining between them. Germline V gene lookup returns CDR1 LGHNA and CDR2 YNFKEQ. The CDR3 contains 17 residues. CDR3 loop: CASSQERANSGANVLTF. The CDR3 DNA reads TGTGCCAGCAGCCAAGAGCGAGCGAACTCTGGGGCCAACGTCCTGACTTTC.